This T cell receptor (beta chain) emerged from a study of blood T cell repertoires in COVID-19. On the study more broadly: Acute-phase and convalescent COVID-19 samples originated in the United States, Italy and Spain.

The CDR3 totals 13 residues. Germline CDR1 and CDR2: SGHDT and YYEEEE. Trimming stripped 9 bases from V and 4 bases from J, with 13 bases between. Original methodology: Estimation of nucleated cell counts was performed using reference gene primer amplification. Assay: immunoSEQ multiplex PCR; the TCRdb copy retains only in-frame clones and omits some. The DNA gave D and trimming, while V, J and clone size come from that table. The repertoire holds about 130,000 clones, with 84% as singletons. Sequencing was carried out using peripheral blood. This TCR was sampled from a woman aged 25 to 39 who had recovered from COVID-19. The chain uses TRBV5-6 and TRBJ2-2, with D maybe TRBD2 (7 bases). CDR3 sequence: CATGGGGTGELFF. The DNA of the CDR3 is TGTGCCACCGGAGGGGGGGGCACCGGGGAGCTGTTTTTT.